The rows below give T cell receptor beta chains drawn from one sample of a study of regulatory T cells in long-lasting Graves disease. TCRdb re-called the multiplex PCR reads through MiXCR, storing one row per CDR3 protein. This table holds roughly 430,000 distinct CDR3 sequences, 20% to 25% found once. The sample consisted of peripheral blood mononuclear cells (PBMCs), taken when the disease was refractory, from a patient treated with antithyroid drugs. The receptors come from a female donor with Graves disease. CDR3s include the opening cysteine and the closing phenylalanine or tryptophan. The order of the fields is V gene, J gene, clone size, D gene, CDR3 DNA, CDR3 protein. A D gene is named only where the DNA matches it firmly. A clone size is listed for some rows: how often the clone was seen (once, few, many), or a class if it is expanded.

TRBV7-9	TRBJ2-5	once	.	TGTGCCAGCAGCTTACACGGGGAGGCCCAGTACTTC	CASSLHGEAQYF
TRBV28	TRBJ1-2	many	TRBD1	TGTGCCAGCATCCAGGGCAGACAGGGGTTCTATGGCTACACCTTC	CASIQGRQGFYGYTF
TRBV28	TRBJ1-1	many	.	TGTGCCAGCAGGCCGGGACCCGGGAGCACTGAAGCTTTCTTT	CASRPGPGSTEAFF
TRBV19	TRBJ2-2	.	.	TGTGCCAGTAGTGGAGGGGGGTACGACGGGGAGCTGTTTTTT	CASSGGGYDGELFF
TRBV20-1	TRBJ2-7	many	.	TGCAGTGCTAGTTGGATTTACGAGCAGTACTTC	CSASWIYEQYF
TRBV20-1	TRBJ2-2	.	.	TGCAGTGCTAGACTAGCGACCCAAAACACCGGGGAGCTGTTTTTT	CSARLATQNTGELFF
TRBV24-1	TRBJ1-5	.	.	TGTACCACCAGTGATTCCAACACTAGCAATCAGCCCCAGCATTTT	CTTSDSNTSNQPQHF
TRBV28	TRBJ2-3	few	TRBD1	TGTGCCAGCAGTAACAGGGGAGAGGGCACAGATACGCAGTATTTT	CASSNRGEGTDTQYF
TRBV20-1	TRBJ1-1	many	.	TGCAGTGCTAGAGATAAGCGGAAAAACACTGAAGCTTTCTTT	CSARDKRKNTEAFF
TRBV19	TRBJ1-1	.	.	TGTGCCAGTAGGCCCTCGGGAGTAGCTGAAGCTTTCTTT	CASRPSGVAEAFF
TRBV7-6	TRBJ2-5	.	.	TGTGCCAGCAGCCCCTTCGAAAAGACCCAGTACTTC	CASSPFEKTQYF
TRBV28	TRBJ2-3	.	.	TGTGCCAGCAGTTCTAGCGCAGATACGCAGTATTTT	CASSSSADTQYF
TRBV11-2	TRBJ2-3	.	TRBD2	TGTGCCAGCAGCTTAGCGGTCATAGCGGGAGGGCCCACAGATACGCAGTATTTT	CASSLAVIAGGPTDTQYF
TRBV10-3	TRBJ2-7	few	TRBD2	TGTGCCATCAGTGAGTCGAAAGCTAGCGGGGCCCACTACGAGCAGTACTTC	CAISESKASGAHYEQYF
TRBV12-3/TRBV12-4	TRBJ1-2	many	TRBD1	TGTGCCAGCAGCGGACAGGGTCAGGGAATCTATGGCTACACCTTC	CASSGQGQGIYGYTF
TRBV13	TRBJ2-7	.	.	TGTGCCAGCAGCTTACGAAGTCGGCATGCCTACGAGCAGTACTTC	CASSLRSRHAYEQYF
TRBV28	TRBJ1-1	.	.	TGTGCCAGCAGTTTATCGCCTTCCCCAGTAGCTTTCTTT	CASSLSPSPVAFF
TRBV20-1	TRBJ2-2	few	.	TGCAGTGCTAGGGGCACGAACACCGGGGAGCTGTTTTTT	CSARGTNTGELFF
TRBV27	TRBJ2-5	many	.	TGTGCCAGCAGTTCCCGGACTGTTCTGGAGACCCAGTACTTC	CASSSRTVLETQYF
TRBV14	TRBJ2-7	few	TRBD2	TGTGCCAGCAGCCAAGAGAGGGTTAGCGGGAGGGCCAACGAGCAGTACTTC	CASSQERVSGRANEQYF
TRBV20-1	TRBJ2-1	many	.	TGCAGTGCTAGAGAGGGATCGGGAGACTCGAATGAGCAGTTCTTC	CSAREGSGDSNEQFF
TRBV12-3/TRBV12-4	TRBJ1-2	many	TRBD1	TGTGCCAGCAGCGCCCAACCCGGGACAGGGGGCGATGGCTACACCTTC	CASSAQPGTGGDGYTF
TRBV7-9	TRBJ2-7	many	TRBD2	TGTGCCAGCAGCTTAGCGGGCGGCGGGGGGCTCGGCGAGCAGTACTTC	CASSLAGGGGLGEQYF
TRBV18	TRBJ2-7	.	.	TGTGCCAGCTCATCAAAAGGGGACACCTACGAGCAGTACTTC	CASSSKGDTYEQYF
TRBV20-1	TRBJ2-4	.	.	TGCAGTGCTAGAGTGTGGGGATTCGGCCAAAACATTCAGTACTTC	CSARVWGFGQNIQYF
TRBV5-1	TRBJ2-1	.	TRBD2	TGCGCCAGCAGCTCGGGGACTAGCGGGAGCGTTTCGCAGTTCTTC	CASSSGTSGSVSQFF
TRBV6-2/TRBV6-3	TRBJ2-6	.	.	TGTGCCAGCAGTTACCGTCCAGGGTCCGGGGCCAACGTCCTGACTTTC	CASSYRPGSGANVLTF
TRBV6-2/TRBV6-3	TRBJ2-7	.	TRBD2	TGTGCCAGCAGTTACGCTAGCGGGAGCGCGTACGAGCAGTACTTC	CASSYASGSAYEQYF
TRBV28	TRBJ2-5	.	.	TGTGCCAGCAGTTTATTTGGCGGTCAAGAGACCCAGTACTTC	CASSLFGGQETQYF
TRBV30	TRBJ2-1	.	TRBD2	TGTGCCTGGAGCCCAAGCGGGAGTAATGAGCAGTTCTTC	CAWSPSGSNEQFF
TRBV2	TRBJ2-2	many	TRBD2	TGTGCCAGCAAACTTAATAGCGGGAGAGGCACCGGGGAGCTGTTTTTT	CASKLNSGRGTGELFF
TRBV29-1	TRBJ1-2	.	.	TGCAGCGTTCATCCTTCGACGGCAAACACTAGCTATGGCTACACCTTC	CSVHPSTANTSYGYTF
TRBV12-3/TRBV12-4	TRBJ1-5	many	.	TGTGCCAGCAGTACCTACTCAGCCCTCAATCAGCCCCAGCATTTT	CASSTYSALNQPQHF
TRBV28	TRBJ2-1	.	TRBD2	TGTGCCAGCAGCAGGACTAGCGGGCCCTCCTACAATGAGCAGTTCTTC	CASSRTSGPSYNEQFF
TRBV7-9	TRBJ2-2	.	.	TGTGCCAGCAGCTCGCCATGGAGCGCCACCGGGGAGCTGTTTTTT	CASSSPWSATGELFF
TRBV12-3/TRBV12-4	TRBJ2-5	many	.	TGTGCCAGCAGTTTATCCCAGGGGCAGTACCAAGAGACCCAGTACTTC	CASSLSQGQYQETQYF
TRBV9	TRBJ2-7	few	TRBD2	TGTGCCAGCAGCGTAAGGGCTAGCGGACCCTACGAGCAGTACTTC	CASSVRASGPYEQYF
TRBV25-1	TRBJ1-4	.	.	TGTGCCAGCAGTGAATATTTCCCTAATGAAAAACTGTTTTTT	CASSEYFPNEKLFF
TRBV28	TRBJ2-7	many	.	TGTGCCAGCAGTGATACAGGGTTTGTGGGCGAGCAGTACTTC	CASSDTGFVGEQYF
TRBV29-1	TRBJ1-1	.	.	TGCAGCGTTATGAGGGGGGAACTTGAAGCTTTCTTT	CSVMRGELEAFF
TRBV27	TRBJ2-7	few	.	TGTGCCAGCAGTTCCTCTGGAGGCGAGCAGTACTTC	CASSSSGGEQYF
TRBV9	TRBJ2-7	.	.	TGTGCCAGCAGCGTAGGGCAGCCGGCCTACGAGCAGTACTTC	CASSVGQPAYEQYF
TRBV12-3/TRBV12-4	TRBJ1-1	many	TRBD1	TGTGCCAGCAGCAACTCTCAGGGGGCGGGCACTGAAGCTTTCTTT	CASSNSQGAGTEAFF
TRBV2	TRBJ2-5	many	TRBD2	TGTGCCAGCAGTGACGGGTCTAGCGGGGAGACCCAGTACTTC	CASSDGSSGETQYF
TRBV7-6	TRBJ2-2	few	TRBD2	TGTGCCAGCAGCATAGAGGCGGGAGCGAACACCGGGGAGCTGTTTTTT	CASSIEAGANTGELFF
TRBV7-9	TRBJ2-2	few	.	TGTGCCAGCAGCCCTGGTCAGTCCACCGGGGAGCTGTTTTTT	CASSPGQSTGELFF
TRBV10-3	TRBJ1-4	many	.	TGTGCCATCAGTGATGATGAAAAACTGTTTTTT	CAISDDEKLFF
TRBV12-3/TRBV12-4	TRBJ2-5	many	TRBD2	TGTGCCAGCAGTCCGGGACTAGCGGGAGGGCCACAAGAGACCCAGTACTTC	CASSPGLAGGPQETQYF
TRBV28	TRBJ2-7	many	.	TGTGCCAGCAGTTTCACCCTCTCCCGGCTATCCTACGAGCAGTACTTC	CASSFTLSRLSYEQYF